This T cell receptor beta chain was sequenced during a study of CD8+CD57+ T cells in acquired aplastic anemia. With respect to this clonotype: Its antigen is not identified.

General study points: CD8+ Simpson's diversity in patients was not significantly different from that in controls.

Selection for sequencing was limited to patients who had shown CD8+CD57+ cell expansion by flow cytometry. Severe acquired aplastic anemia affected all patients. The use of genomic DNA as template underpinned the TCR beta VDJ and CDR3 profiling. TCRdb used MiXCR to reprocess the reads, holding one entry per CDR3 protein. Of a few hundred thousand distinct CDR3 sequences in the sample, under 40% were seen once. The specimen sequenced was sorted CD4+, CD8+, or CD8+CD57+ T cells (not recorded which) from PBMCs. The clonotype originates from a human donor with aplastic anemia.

The CDR3 here is CASSRPGTGTDTQYF. The CDR3 DNA follows: TGTGCCAGCAGTCGTCCCGGGACAGGCACAGATACGCAGTATTTT. The chain combines TRBV2 with TRBJ2-3; 7 bases align to TRBD1. V lost 5 bases and J lost 1; bases outside the gene matches: 6. CDR3 size: 15 residues. Per the germline V gene, CDR1 is SNHLY and CDR2 is FYNNEI.